The 29 T cell receptor beta chains reported below all come from one sample, sequenced in a study of cytomegalovirus exposure and HLA in healthy donors. Both 60 Vbeta primers and 13 Jbeta primers went into the PCR. TCRdb keeps only in-frame clones here, not all; method: immunoSEQ multiplex PCR. The sample lists about 170,000 clones, roughly four fifths occurring once. Source material: PBMCs. The receptors shown here come from a man aged 18 to 29 in good health and CMV-seronegative.

The chain recombines TRBV5-1 with TRBJ2-5; possible D gene TRBD1, 5 bases. Trimming left V 1 base short and J 1 base short, with 8 bases between. Germline assignment: CDR1 SGHRS and CDR2 YFSETQ. The CDR3 has 14 residues. CDR3 region: CASSLQGPQETQYF. The CDR3 bases are TGCGCCAGCAGCTTGCAGGGCCCCCAAGAGACCCAGTACTTC.

The chain links TRBV4-2 to TRBJ1-2; D is perhaps TRBD1 (5 bases). The CDR3 sequence is 15 residues long. V lost 3 bases to trimming and J lost 4 bases, with 15 bases between them. Germline V gene data show CDR1 as LGHNA and CDR2 as YNFKEQ. The CDR3 reads CASSQLVRDPYGYTF. Here the CDR3 DNA reads TGTGCCAGCAGCCAGCTTGTCAGGGATCCCTATGGCTACACCTTC.

The J gene is TRBJ2-1, the V gene TRBV19, with D possibly being TRBD1 (6 bases). Between the trimmed V and J ends, which lost 3 bases and 7 bases, there was a span of 10 bases. The CDR3 contains 13 residues. CDR1 is LNHDA, CDR2 SQIVND, per germline (reference sequence). In DNA form, the CDR3 reads TGTGCCAGTAGTATCGCAAGGGGGAATGAGCAGTTCTTC. Translated: CASSIARGNEQFF.

V usage is TRBV7-9 and J usage is TRBJ1-2; D is undetermined. V shed 8 bases and J shed 3 bases, with 13 bases lying between them. The CDR3 length is 13 residues. Germline CDR1 SEHNR, CDR2 FQNEAQ (reference sequence). The CDR3 DNA follows: TGTGCCAGCGCTTCGGGGATCTACTATGGCTACACCTTC. It specifies CASASGIYYGYTF.

This clone has only one observation. The chain employs TRBV19 and TRBJ2-1; 12 bases are a match to TRBD2. Germline V gene sequence: CDR1 LNHDA, CDR2 SQIVND (reference sequence). Trimming at V came to 5 bases and at J to 7 bases, leaving 9 bases not matched to a gene. CDR3 size: 16 residues. The CDR3 DNA reads TGTGCCAGTAGTGCCTCTAGCGGGGGGGCCATTAATGAGCAGTTCTTC. Translating it yields CASSASSGGAINEQFF.

This clone was counted a few times. This rearrangement joins TRBV5-6 to TRBJ2-7; no clear D gene. Germline loops: CDR1 SGHDT, CDR2 YYEEEE. V lost 4 bases to trimming and J lost 1 base, with 9 bases between them. The CDR3 runs 13 residues. Here the CDR3 reads CASSPKLSYEQYF. In DNA form, the CDR3 reads TGTGCCAGCAGCCCGAAGCTATCCTACGAGCAGTACTTC. Variable domain in full (rest from reference TRBV5-6 and TRBJ2-7): DAGVTQSPTHLIKTRGQQVTLRCSPKSGHDTVSWYQQALGQGPQFIFQYYEEEERQRGNFPDRFSGHQFPNYSSELNVNALLLGDSALYLCASSPKLSYEQYFGPGTRLTVT.

V is TRBV11-3 and J is TRBJ1-1; 7 bases align to TRBD1. Germline CDR1 is SGHNT and CDR2 is YENEEA. The V gene end was trimmed by 5 bases and the J gene end by 0 bases; junction bases not matched to a gene: 9. The CDR3 length is 16 residues. The CDR3 DNA sequence: TGTGCCAGCAGCAGCCGGGACAGCACTATGAACACTGAAGCTTTCTTT. Translating it yields CASSSRDSTMNTEAFF. The variable domain in full, with the rest retrieved from reference TRBV11-3 and TRBJ1-1, is EAGVVQSPRYKIIEKKQPVAFWCNPISGHNTLYWYLQNLGQGPELLIRYENEEAVDDSQLPKDRFSAERLKGVDSTLKIQPAELGDSAVYLCASSSRDSTMNTEAFFGQGTRLTVV.

This clone was seen only a few times. The DNA of the CDR3 is TGTGCCATCAAACCGGGAGCCTACACCGGGGAGCTGTTTTTT. Protein sequence: CAIKPGAYTGELFF. This chain uses TRBV10-3 with TRBJ2-2; a weak D match, TRBD2 (6 bases). CDR3 length equals 14 residues. With 7 bases removed from V and 3 bases from J, the gap between germline ends came to 12 bases. In germline, CDR1 is ENHRY, CDR2 SYGVKD.

The chain couples TRBV5-6 to TRBJ1-2; D ambiguous. Germline V gene lookup returns CDR1 SGHDT and CDR2 YYEEEE. This CDR3 contains 14 residues. The V gene lost 1 base and the J gene lost 2 bases, with 9 bases spanning the gap. The CDR3: CASSLWEGNYGYTF. In nucleotides, the CDR3 is TGTGCCAGCAGCTTGTGGGAGGGAAACTATGGCTACACCTTC.

This clone was seen a handful of times. The V call is TRBV19, the J call TRBJ2-7; D is uncertain. With 2 bases removed from V and 6 bases from J, the gap between germline ends came to 2 bases. The CDR3 sequence is 10 residues long. Germline-derived CDR1 and CDR2 are LNHDA and SQIVND (reference sequence). The CDR3 bases are TGTGCCAGTAGTATACTCGAGCAGTACTTC. Translating gives CASSILEQYF.

This chain connects TRBV5-1 to TRBJ2-3; D gene unclear. CDR1 is SGHRS and CDR2 is YFSETQ in the germline V gene. Trimming removed 3 bases at V and 4 bases at J, with 3 bases between. This CDR3 is built from 11 residues. The CDR3 protein is CASSSADTQYF. The CDR3 region has the DNA TGCGCCAGCAGCTCAGCAGATACGCAGTATTTT.

The CDR3 DNA sequence: TGTGCCAGCAGCATGGGCCCCGGGACAGGCGACGAGCAGTACTTC. Translating it yields CASSMGPGTGDEQYF. V and J are TRBV7-9 and TRBJ2-7; 8 bases are shared with TRBD1. The V and J ends lost 5 bases and 5 bases, in that order; junction bases with no gene match: 11. Germline CDR1 and CDR2: SEHNR and FQNEAQ (reference sequence). The CDR3 runs to 15 residues. Full variable domain (rest looked up from reference TRBV7-9 and TRBJ2-7): DTGVSQNPRHKITKRGQNVTFRCDPISEHNRLYWYRQTLGQGPEFLTYFQNEAQLEKSRLLSDRFSAERPKGSFSTLEIQRTEQGDSAMYLCASSMGPGTGDEQYFGPGTRLTVT.

This clone was recorded a few times. The V gene is TRBV6-5, the J gene TRBJ2-7; D is undetermined. Trimming took off 2 bases at V and 0 bases at J, with 5 bases between the two ends. This CDR3 contains 13 residues. Per germline, CDR1 MNHEY and CDR2 SVGAGI. As DNA, the CDR3 is TGTGCCAGCAGTTACCGGAGCTCCTACGAGCAGTACTTC. This encodes CASSYRSSYEQYF.

This chain joins TRBV6-1 and TRBJ2-1, with D hard to call. Trimming left V 2 bases short and J 12 bases short, with 14 bases between. The CDR3 contains 13 residues. Germline V gene data show CDR1 as MNHNS and CDR2 as SASEGT. CDR3 sequence reads: CASSELGSQRQFF. The CDR3 bases are TGTGCCAGCAGTGAATTGGGCAGTCAGAGGCAGTTCTTC.

The sample holds one count of this clone. The chain links TRBV6-1 to TRBJ2-2; 8 bases align to TRBD1. The V gene's germline CDR1 is MNHNS and CDR2 SASEGT. V lost 6 bases and J lost 3; bases outside the gene matches: 6. This CDR3 comprises 15 residues. The CDR3 protein is CASSAGTGDTGELFF. Written as DNA, the CDR3 is TGTGCCAGCAGCGCCGGGACAGGAGACACCGGGGAGCTGTTTTTT.

The table lists this clone with a count of one. The rearrangement uses TRBV11-3 and TRBJ2-5, with 9 bases lining up with TRBD1. The germline V gene has CDR1 SGHNT and CDR2 YENEEA. V lost 5 bases to trimming and J lost 2 bases; unmatched junction nucleotides: 6. The CDR3 is made up of 15 amino acids. CDR3 bases: TGTGCCAGCAGCAACCGGGACAGGGCTCAAGAGACCCAGTACTTC. Protein sequence: CASSNRDRAQETQYF.

The chain links TRBV6-5 to TRBJ2-7, with TRBD2 matching over 9 bases. J was trimmed by 4 bases and V by 0 bases; bases with no gene match: 7. Germline V gives CDR1 MNHEY, CDR2 SVGAGI. This CDR3 has 16 residues. The CDR3 sequence is CASSYSNAGGGYEQYF. The CDR3 bases are TGTGCCAGCAGTTACTCGAATGCGGGAGGGGGGTACGAGCAGTACTTC.

This chain joins TRBV2 and TRBJ1-5; TRBD1 matches 7 bases. Germline V lookup: CDR1 SNHLY, CDR2 FYNNEI. The V segment lost 7 bases and the J segment 2 bases; nucleotides outside the gene matches: 8. The CDR3 length is 15 residues. The CDR3 nucleotides are TGTGCCAGCACCAGGGGGGACGGAGGCAATCAGCCCCAGCATTTT. It codes for CASTRGDGGNQPQHF.

This clone showed up just a few times. Other DNA variants within this sample encode the same CDR3. The J gene is TRBJ1-5, the V gene TRBV6-5; weak D call: TRBD1 (5 bases). V was trimmed by 0 bases and J by 7 bases, leaving 7 bases between them. This CDR3 has 13 residues. Germline V CDR1 and CDR2: MNHEY, SVGAGI. For the CDR3, the DNA is TGTGCCAGCAGTTACTCTAGGGGCCAGCCCCAGCATTTT. It is translated as CASSYSRGQPQHF.

This chain links TRBV6-6 with TRBJ2-5; 8 nucleotides align to TRBD1. J lost 7 bases, V lost 10 bases, and 11 bases had no gene match. The germline gives CDR1 MNHNY, CDR2 SVGAGI (reference sequence). This CDR3 is built from 13 residues. The CDR3 spells CATMTGERWTQYF. The CDR3 nucleotides are TGTGCCACCATGACAGGGGAGAGGTGGACCCAGTACTTC.

DNA of the CDR3: TGTGCCAGCAGGGAGGGAAGAGAAGCTTTCTTT. Amino acid sequence: CASREGREAFF. This chain links TRBV6-5 with TRBJ1-1; D gene ambiguous. In germline, CDR1 is MNHEY, CDR2 SVGAGI. The V end was cut by 6 bases, the J end by 8 bases, with 10 bases between. The CDR3 totals 11 residues.

This clone was counted a few times. The chain uses TRBV11-2 and TRBJ2-1, with D unclear. The CDR3 is 11 amino acids. Deletions cut 5 bases from V and 8 bases from J, with 7 bases between. Germline loops: CDR1 SGHAT, CDR2 FQNNGV. Here the CDR3 reads CASSTSDEQFF. DNA for the CDR3: TGTGCCAGCAGCACGAGCGATGAGCAGTTCTTC.

This clone was seen more than once but under ten times. The J gene is TRBJ2-7, the V gene TRBV5-6, with a weak D call TRBD1 (6 bases). The CDR3 contains 15 residues. The germline V gene has CDR1 SGHDT and CDR2 YYEEEE. The V gene lost 0 bases and the J gene lost 1 base, with 11 bases spanning the gap. The CDR3, as DNA: TGTGCCAGCAGCTTGGCCTGGACAGCTTCCTACGAGCAGTACTTC. It translates to CASSLAWTASYEQYF.

The chain employs TRBV5-5 and TRBJ2-1; D is undetermined. Trimming removed 2 bases from V and 5 bases from J, with 8 bases in between. Germline V CDR1 and CDR2: SGHKS, YYEKEE (reference sequence). The CDR3 covers 13 residues. The CDR3 region has the DNA TGTGCCAGCAGCTTTGTTCTACACAATGAGCAGTTCTTC. Its translation: CASSFVLHNEQFF. Full variable domain (missing parts from reference TRBV5-5 and TRBJ2-1): DAGVTQSPTHLIKTRGQQVTLRCSPISGHKSVSWYQQVLGQGPQFIFQYYEKEERGRGNFPDRFSARQFPNYSSELNVNALLLGDSALYLCASSFVLHNEQFFGPGTRLTVL.

This chain uses TRBV19 with TRBJ2-5, with D perhaps TRBD1 (6 bases). Germline CDR1 LNHDA, CDR2 SQIVND (reference sequence). This CDR3 comprises 14 residues. The V end was cut by 3 bases, the J end by 4 bases, with 12 bases between. For the CDR3, the DNA is TGTGCCAGTAGTATGTCAGGGGTGGGAGAGACCCAGTACTTC. Its protein product is CASSMSGVGETQYF.

V gene TRBV5-1 combines with J gene TRBJ1-1, with a weak D call TRBD1 (6 bases). V lost 2 bases and J lost 11, with 19 bases in between. Germline V gene data show CDR1 as SGHRS and CDR2 as YFSETQ. The CDR3 contains 14 residues. For the CDR3, the DNA is TGCGCCAGCAGCTTTGGACAGACTGAAAATGTGGCTTTCTTT. Residues: CASSFGQTENVAFF. The complete variable domain, with remaining parts taken from reference TRBV5-1 and TRBJ1-1, reads KAGVTQTPRYLIKTRGQQVTLSCSPISGHRSVSWYQQTPGQGLQFLFEYFSETQRNKGNFPGRFSGRQFSNSRSEMNVSTLELGDSALYLCASSFGQTENVAFFGQGTRLTVV.

This clone showed up just once. The chain has TRBV9 and TRBJ1-2; weak D call: TRBD1 (6 bases). Looked up from germline, CDR1 is SGDLS and CDR2 is YYNGEE. V was cut by 7 bases and J by 6 bases, with 10 bases left in between. There are 11 residues in the CDR3. The CDR3 DNA reads as TGTGCCAGCGGAAGGACAGATGGCTACACCTTC. Its protein product is CASGRTDGYTF. The full variable domain, with the rest looked up from reference TRBV9 and TRBJ1-2, is DSGVTQTPKHLITATGQRVTLRCSPRSGDLSVYWYQQSLDQGLQFLIQYYNGEERAKGNILERFSAQQFPDLHSELNLSSLELGDSALYFCASGRTDGYTFGSGTRLTVV.

The chain has TRBV27 and TRBJ1-5; the D gene is possibly TRBD1 (6 bases). Per germline, CDR1 MNHEY and CDR2 SMNVEV (reference sequence). V lost 6 bases and J lost 3, with 12 bases in between. CDR3 length: 14 amino acids. The CDR3 here is CASSHTGTNQPQHF. Here the CDR3 DNA reads TGTGCCAGCAGCCATACAGGGACCAATCAGCCCCAGCATTTT.

The chain carries TRBV5-4 and TRBJ2-4; perhaps TRBD1 as D (5 bases). Looked up from germline, CDR1 is SGHNT and CDR2 is YYREEE (reference sequence). The CDR3 is 14 residues long. The V end was cut by 0 bases, the J end by 1 base, with 5 bases between. CDR3 sequence: CASSLGQAKNIQYF. The CDR3 bases are TGTGCCAGCAGCTTGGGACAGGCCAAAAACATTCAGTACTTC.